Given below is one T cell receptor beta chain in context. Antigen specificity is unknown. The data originate from a study of radiation and T cells in renal cell carcinoma. Findings and caveats of the study: Top tumor clonotypes rose in blood 2 weeks post-radiation, then contracted. Baseline intratumoral clonotype presence is unknown without pretreatment biopsies.

Time point defined: blood 2 weeks post-SBRT. Stated treatment: 15 Gy SBRT to primary tumor, nephrectomy 4 weeks later. The table came from immunoSEQ multiplex PCR; TCRdb's copy has only in-frame clones and leaves some out. This sample has about 120,000 clones; about 81% occur once, and the top ten carry 5.8%. Per the germline V gene, CDR1 is KGHSH and CDR2 is LQKENI. V was pared by 5 bases and J by 4 bases, with 9 bases between. This CDR3 is built from 12 residues. The gene calls are TRBV18 and TRBJ2-7, with unresolved D. The sequence was obtained from a man in his forties or fifties with renal cell carcinoma. The material sequenced was blood, taken from a patient whose treatment included radiotherapy and nephrectomy. For the CDR3, the DNA is TGTGCCAGCTCAATTGACCGATACGAGCAGTACTTC. This codes for CASSIDRYEQYF.